A selection of T cell receptor beta chains follows, all from one sample in a study of T cell responses to AZD1222 COVID-19 vaccine. Clones were sequenced by immunoSEQ multiplex PCR, and TCRdb holds only the in-frame ones, with some missing. The table lists 150,000 or so clones, 85% to 95% of them singletons. Specimen: peripheral blood, collected on day 0 of AZD1222 vaccination. Receptor source: an adult in good health. Each CDR3 is given with its conserved first and last residue. D genes are given only for firm matches. Part of the rows lack a size; the others show once, few, many or a class for expanded clones.

TRBD1 | TRBJ2-7 | TRBV15 | - | CATTRDRGYEQYF | TGTGCCACCACCCGGGACAGGGGTTACGAGCAGTACTTC
- | TRBJ2-3 | TRBV5-4 | - | CASSLDSPSGTDTQYF | TGTGCCAGCAGCTTGGATTCCCCGAGCGGCACAGATACGCAGTATTTT
- | TRBJ2-1 | TRBV5-4 | - | CASSRPREQFF | TGTGCCAGCAGTCGGCCGCGGGAGCAGTTCTTC
- | TRBJ2-7 | TRBV5-6 | - | CASSSGITYEQYF | TGTGCCAGCAGCTCAGGGATCACCTACGAGCAGTACTTC
- | TRBJ1-2 | TRBV10-3 | - | CAISESMNYGYTF | TGTGCCATCAGTGAGTCTATGAACTATGGCTACACCTTC
- | TRBJ2-5 | TRBV10-3 | - | CAIHRGETQYF | TGTGCCATCCACCGTGGGGAGACCCAGTACTTC
TRBD1 | TRBJ2-7 | TRBV28 | - | CASSSGQRYEQYF | TGTGCCAGCAGTTCGGGACAGCGTTACGAGCAGTACTTC
TRBD1 | TRBJ2-7 | TRBV24-1 | - | CATSDASGTGLCGQYF | TGTGCCACCAGTGATGCTTCCGGGACAGGTTTATGTGGGCAGTACTTC
TRBD1 | TRBJ1-6 | TRBV2 | - | CASKGAGAAYNSPLHF | TGTGCCAGCAAGGGGGCAGGGGCCGCCTATAATTCACCCCTCCACTTT
TRBD1 | TRBJ1-1 | TRBV5-8 | - | CASSPWSRGRNTEAFF | TGTGCCAGCAGCCCTTGGAGTAGGGGGCGGAACACTGAAGCTTTCTTT
TRBD2 | TRBJ2-1 | TRBV11-3 | - | CASSLSGTSGYNEQFF | TGTGCCAGCAGCTTGTCCGGGACTAGCGGATACAATGAGCAGTTCTTC
TRBD2 | TRBJ2-7 | TRBV5-4 | - | CASSQLAGGGYEQYF | TGTGCCAGCAGCCAGCTGGCGGGAGGGGGGTACGAGCAGTACTTC
TRBD1 | TRBJ1-3 | TRBV19 | - | CASSGGGGTGNTIYF | TGTGCCAGTTCGGGGGGAGGGGGCACTGGAAACACCATATATTTT
TRBD1 | TRBJ1-1 | TRBV5-1 | - | CASSFVQGGYMNTEAFF | TGCGCCAGCAGCTTTGTGCAGGGGGGTTACATGAACACTGAAGCTTTCTTT
- | TRBJ2-3 | TRBV5-1 | once | CASSKDLTDTQYF | TGCGCCAGCAGCAAGGACCTCACAGATACGCAGTATTTT
- | TRBJ2-6 | TRBV23-1 | - | CASSRRVHPVSGANVLTF | TGCGCCAGCAGTCGAAGGGTCCACCCAGTGTCTGGGGCCAACGTCCTGACTTTC
TRBD2 | TRBJ2-5 | TRBV6-1 | - | CASSEGVSGGQETQYF | TGTGCCAGCAGTGAAGGTGTTAGCGGGGGACAAGAGACCCAGTACTTC
- | TRBJ1-1 | TRBV7-9 | - | CASSPKTEAFF | TGTGCCAGCAGCCCTAAAACTGAAGCTTTCTTT
- | TRBJ2-7 | TRBV7-2 | - | CASSLQGGGYEQYF | TGTGCCAGCAGCTTACAGGGGGGCGGCTACGAGCAGTACTTC
- | TRBJ1-4 | TRBV25-1 | once | CASSEPGGTNEKLFF | TGTGCCAGCAGTGAGCCAGGAGGGACTAATGAAAAACTGTTTTTT
- | TRBJ2-5 | TRBV10-3 | - | CAISESNGRTQYF | TGTGCCATCAGTGAGTCGAACGGGCGGACCCAGTACTTC
- | TRBJ1-2 | TRBV5-6 | - | CASSLDSTNYGYTF | TGTGCCAGCAGCTTGGACAGTACTAACTATGGCTACACCTTC
- | TRBJ1-2 | TRBV19 | - | CASSPRGGDYGYTF | TGTGCCAGTAGTCCCCGGGGGGGTGACTATGGCTACACCTTC
TRBD1 | TRBJ2-7 | TRBV10-3 | - | CAISGTGWYEQYF | TGTGCCATCAGCGGGACAGGGTGGTACGAGCAGTACTTC
TRBD1 | TRBJ1-4 | TRBV7-4 | - | CASTPRGRVNEKLFF | TGTGCCAGCACCCCAAGGGGGCGAGTTAATGAAAAACTGTTTTTT
- | TRBJ2-1 | TRBV29-1 | once | CSVWGSDEQFF | TGCAGCGTCTGGGGTTCGGATGAGCAGTTCTTC
TRBD1 | TRBJ2-1 | TRBV5-1 | - | CASGDRVGNEQFF | TGCGCCAGCGGGGACAGGGTGGGGAATGAGCAGTTCTTC
- | TRBJ1-6 | TRBV19 | - | CASSMFASGNSPLHF | TGTGCCAGTAGTATGTTCGCTAGCGGCAATTCACCCCTCCACTTT
- | TRBJ2-5 | TRBV7-2 | - | CASSLAIWETQYF | TGTGCCAGCAGCTTAGCGATTTGGGAGACCCAGTACTTC
- | TRBJ1-2 | TRBV5-1 | - | CASGKEQNYGYTF | TGCGCCAGCGGAAAAGAGCAGAACTATGGCTACACCTTC
- | TRBJ2-7 | TRBV2 | - | CASTSDKSYEQYF | TGTGCCAGCACATCGGACAAATCCTACGAGCAGTACTTC
TRBD2 | TRBJ2-1 | TRBV18 | - | CASSPGLAGENEQFF | TGTGCCAGCTCACCGGGACTAGCGGGGGAGAATGAGCAGTTCTTC
- | TRBJ1-5 | TRBV14 | - | CASSQGPRPQHF | TGTGCCAGCAGCCAAGGTCCCAGGCCCCAGCATTTT
- | TRBJ1-1 | TRBV6-4 | - | CASRLQMNTEAFF | TGTGCCAGCAGATTACAAATGAACACTGAAGCTTTCTTT
- | TRBJ2-5 | TRBV11-2 | - | CASSSNRAQYF | TGTGCCAGCAGCTCCAACAGGGCCCAGTACTTC
TRBD2 | TRBJ2-7 | TRBV15 | - | CATSRGRTSGVKYF | TGTGCCACCAGCAGAGGTCGGACTAGCGGAGTGAAGTACTTC
TRBD1 | TRBJ1-2 | TRBV18 | - | CASSPLGQPANYGYTF | TGTGCCAGCTCACCGTTGGGACAGCCTGCTAACTATGGCTACACCTTC
- | TRBJ2-3 | TRBV29-1 | - | CSVEGGKGTDTQYF | TGCAGCGTTGAGGGGGGTAAGGGTACAGATACGCAGTATTTT
- | TRBJ2-7 | TRBV5-1 | - | CASTLTQGYEQYF | TGCGCCAGCACTCTCACCCAGGGGTACGAGCAGTACTTC
TRBD1 | TRBJ1-1 | TRBV14 | - | CASSQDTQRGPGSREAFF | TGTGCCAGCAGCCAGGATACACAGAGGGGGCCCGGGAGCAGGGAAGCTTTCTTT
- | TRBJ1-3 | TRBV4-1 | - | CASTPPGSGNTIYF | TGCGCCAGCACCCCCCCGGGCTCTGGAAACACCATATATTTT